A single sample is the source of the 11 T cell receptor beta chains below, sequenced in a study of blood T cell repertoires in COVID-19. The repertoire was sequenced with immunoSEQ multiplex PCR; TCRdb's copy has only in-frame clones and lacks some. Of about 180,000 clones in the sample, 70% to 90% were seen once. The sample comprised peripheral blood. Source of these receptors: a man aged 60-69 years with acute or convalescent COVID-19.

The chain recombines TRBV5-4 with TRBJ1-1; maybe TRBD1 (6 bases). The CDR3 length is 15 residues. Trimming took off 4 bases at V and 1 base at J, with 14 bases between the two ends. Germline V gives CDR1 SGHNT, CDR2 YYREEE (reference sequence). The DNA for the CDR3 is TGTGCCAGCAGCAGTAAACAGGGATCGAACACTGAAGCTTTCTTT. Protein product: CASSSKQGSNTEAFF. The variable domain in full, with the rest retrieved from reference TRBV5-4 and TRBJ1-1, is ETGVTQSPTHLIKTRGQQVTLRCSSQSGHNTVSWYQQALGQGPQFIFQYYREEENGRGNFPPRFSGLQFPNYSSELNVNALELDDSALYLCASSSKQGSNTEAFFGQGTRLTVV.

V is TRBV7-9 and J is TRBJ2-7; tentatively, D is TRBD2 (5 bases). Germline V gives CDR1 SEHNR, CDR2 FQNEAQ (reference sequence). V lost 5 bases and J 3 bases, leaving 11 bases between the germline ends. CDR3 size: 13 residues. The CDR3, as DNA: TGTGCCAGCAGCATGGGAGCAAACTACGAGCAGTACTTC. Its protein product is CASSMGANYEQYF.

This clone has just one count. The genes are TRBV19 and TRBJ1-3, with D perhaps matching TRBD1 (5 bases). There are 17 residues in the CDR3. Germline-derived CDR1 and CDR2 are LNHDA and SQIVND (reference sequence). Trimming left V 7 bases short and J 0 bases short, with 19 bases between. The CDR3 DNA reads TGTGCCAGTATTCCAAGAGCGGGGCCTGCCTCTGGAAACACCATATATTTT. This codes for CASIPRAGPASGNTIYF.

The CDR3 region is CASSLERVRAGEQFF. In DNA, the CDR3 is TGTGCCAGCAGCTTAGAGAGGGTTCGGGCCGGTGAGCAGTTCTTC. The chain is built from TRBV7-9 and TRBJ2-1, with D maybe TRBD2 (5 bases). V lost 1 base, J lost 9 bases, and 16 bases lay in between. This CDR3 is 15 amino acids long. CDR1 and CDR2 (germline): SEHNR, FQNEAQ (reference sequence).

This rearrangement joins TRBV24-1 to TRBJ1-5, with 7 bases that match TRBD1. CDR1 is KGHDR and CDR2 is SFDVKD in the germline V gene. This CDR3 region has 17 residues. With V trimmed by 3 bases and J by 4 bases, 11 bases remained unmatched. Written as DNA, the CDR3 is TGTGCCACCAGTGATGGGAGACAGGGTTTAATTAATCAGCCCCAGCATTTT. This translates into CATSDGRQGLINQPQHF.

As DNA, the CDR3 is TGTGCCATCAGTCGGACAGGGGCACTCTCCTATAATTCACCCCTCCACTTT. This codes for CAISRTGALSYNSPLHF. The V call is TRBV10-3, the J call TRBJ1-6; 9 bases are shared with TRBD1. V lost 5 bases to trimming and J lost 0 bases; unmatched junction nucleotides: 5. This CDR3 is 17 amino acids long. Germline CDR1 reads ENHRY; CDR2 reads SYGVKD.

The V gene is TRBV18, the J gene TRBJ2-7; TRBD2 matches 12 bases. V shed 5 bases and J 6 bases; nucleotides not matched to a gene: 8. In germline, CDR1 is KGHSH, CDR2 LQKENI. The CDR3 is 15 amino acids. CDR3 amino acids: CASSAPGLAGLEQYF. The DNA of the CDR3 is TGTGCCAGCTCAGCGCCGGGACTAGCGGGTCTCGAGCAGTACTTC.

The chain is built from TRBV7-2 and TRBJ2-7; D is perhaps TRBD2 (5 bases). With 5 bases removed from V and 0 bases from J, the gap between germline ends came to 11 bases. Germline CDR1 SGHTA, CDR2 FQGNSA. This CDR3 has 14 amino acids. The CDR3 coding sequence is TGTGCCAGCAGCCCAACCGGGATCTCCTACGAGCAGTACTTC. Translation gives CASSPTGISYEQYF.

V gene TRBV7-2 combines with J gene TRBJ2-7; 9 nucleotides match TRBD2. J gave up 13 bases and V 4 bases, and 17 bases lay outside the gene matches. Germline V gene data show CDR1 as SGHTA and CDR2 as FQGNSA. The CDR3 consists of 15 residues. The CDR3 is CASSSQISGGRGLYF. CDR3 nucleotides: TGTGCCAGCAGCTCCCAAATTAGCGGCGGGAGGGGCCTATACTTC.

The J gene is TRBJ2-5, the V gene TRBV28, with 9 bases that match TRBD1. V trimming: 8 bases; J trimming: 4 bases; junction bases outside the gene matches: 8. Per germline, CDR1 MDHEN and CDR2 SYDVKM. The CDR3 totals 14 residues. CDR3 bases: TGTGCCAGCCGGGACAGGGTGAGGGGAGAGACCCAGTACTTC. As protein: CASRDRVRGETQYF.

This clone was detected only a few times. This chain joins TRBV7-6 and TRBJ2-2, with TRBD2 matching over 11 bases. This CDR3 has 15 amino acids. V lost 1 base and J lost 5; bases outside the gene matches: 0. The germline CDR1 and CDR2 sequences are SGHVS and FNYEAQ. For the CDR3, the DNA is TGTGCCAGCAGCTTAGGACTAGCGGGAACCGGGGAGCTGTTTTTT. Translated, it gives CASSLGLAGTGELFF. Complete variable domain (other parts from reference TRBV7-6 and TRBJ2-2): GAGVSQSPRYKVTKRGQDVALRCDPISGHVSLYWYRQALGQGPEFLTYFNYEAQQDKSGLPNDRFSAERPEGSISTLTIQRTEQRDSAMYRCASSLGLAGTGELFFGEGSRLTVL.